This TCR beta chain was obtained from a study of CD8+ T cells in alopecia areata. This CDR3 contains 14 residues. V was shortened by 5 bases and J by 3 bases, with 11 bases between the two germline ends. Germline V gene lookup returns CDR1 PRHDT and CDR2 FYEKMQ (reference sequence). This clone has a handful of counts. cDNA prepared by RNA extraction and subsequent reverse transcription served as the template for sequencing. The repertoire was sequenced with immunoSEQ multiplex PCR; TCRdb's copy has only in-frame clones and lacks some. The table lists about 120,000 clones, 49% of them singletons. The source material was CD8+ T cells sorted from blood, sampled at week 0. The sequence came from a human donor with alopecia areata. This chain joins TRBV13 and TRBJ2-4, with D possibly matching TRBD1 (6 bases). The CDR3 nucleotides are TGTGCCAGCAGCCAGGGGCGAGGCAAAAACATTCAGTACTTC. This sequence encodes CASSQGRGKNIQYF.